One and the same sample provided the 15 T cell receptor beta chains below, sequenced in a study of response to subunit inactivated influenza vaccine. TCRdb itself ran the RT-PCR reads through MiXCR, one entry per CDR3 protein. This table holds under 800,000 distinct CDR3 sequences, over 11% found once. Sequenced material: PBMCs from blood, taken roughly 15 days before vaccination. The receptors were gathered from a man aged 45 to 65 who received an inactivated influenza vaccine.

V and J are TRBV29-1 and TRBJ1-1, with TRBD1 matching 8 bases. V trimming: 7 bases; J trimming: 7 bases; junction bases outside the gene matches: 5. Germline loops: CDR1 SQVTM, CDR2 ANQGSEA. CDR3 size: 11 residues. The CDR3 nucleotides read TGCAGCGACCGGACAGGGAGTGAAGCTTTCTTT. Translating gives CSDRTGSEAFF.

The sample holds a few counts of this clonotype. The chain is built from TRBV20-1 and TRBJ2-7, with 13 bases matching TRBD2. V lost 6 bases to trimming and J lost 4 bases; unmatched junction nucleotides: 12. The CDR3 runs to 16 residues. Germline V gene data show CDR1 as DFQATT and CDR2 as SNEGSKA (reference sequence). CDR3 bases: TGCAGTGCAACGGGACTAGCGGGGCGAAGCGGGTACGAGCAGTACTTC. It translates to CSATGLAGRSGYEQYF.

This clonotype was found a few times. This chain links TRBV27 with TRBJ1-2, with 7 bases aligning to TRBD1. Germline V gene data show CDR1 as MNHEY and CDR2 as SMNVEV (reference sequence). This CDR3 has 13 amino acids. V was pared by 8 bases and J by 5 bases, with 8 bases of the junction left unmatched. CDR3 nucleotide sequence: TGTGCCAGCTACAGGGGTGTATTGTATGGCTACACCTTC. It yields the protein CASYRGVLYGYTF.

There are a few counts of this clonotype. The gene calls are TRBV24-1 and TRBJ2-1; a possible D gene is TRBD1 (7 bases). This CDR3 comprises 15 residues. CDR1 is KGHDR, CDR2 SFDVKD, per germline. Trimming pared 4 bases from V and 8 bases from J, leaving 17 bases between. The CDR3: CATSDNQGGGYEQFF. CDR3 DNA: TGTGCCACCAGTGACAACCAGGGGGGCGGATATGAGCAGTTCTTC.

The genes are TRBV5-1 and TRBJ2-3, with 9 nucleotides matching TRBD2. Trimming at V came to 2 bases and at J to 3 bases, leaving 7 bases not matched to a gene. Germline CDR1 is SGHRS and CDR2 is YFSETQ. The CDR3 loop spans 16 amino acids. The CDR3 region has the DNA TGCGCCAGCAGCTTCCTCATAGCGGGAGCAACAGATACGCAGTATTTT. Its protein is CASSFLIAGATDTQYF. Filled out from reference TRBV5-1 and TRBJ2-3, the complete variable domain reads KAGVTQTPRYLIKTRGQQVTLSCSPISGHRSVSWYQQTPGQGLQFLFEYFSETQRNKGNFPGRFSGRQFSNSRSEMNVSTLELGDSALYLCASSFLIAGATDTQYFGPGTRLTVL.

This clonotype was picked up a small number of times. The V and J genes are TRBV20-1 and TRBJ2-2; 10 nucleotides align to TRBD2. This CDR3 comprises 16 residues. Looked up from germline, CDR1 is DFQATT and CDR2 is SNEGSKA (reference sequence). Germline trimming cut 2 bases from V and 3 bases from J; bases unmatched to any gene: 6. CDR3 in amino acids: CSARSSGRRDTGELFF. In DNA, the CDR3 is TGCAGTGCTAGAAGTAGCGGGAGGAGGGACACCGGGGAGCTGTTTTTT.

This rearrangement joins TRBV12-3 or TRBV12-4 to TRBJ2-6, with TRBD1 matching over 7 bases. The CDR3 loop spans 19 amino acids. The trim removed 6 bases at V and 2 bases at J, leaving 16 bases unmatched. The CDR3 loop is CASSPAGRTGFTGANVLTF. CDR3 in DNA: TGTGCCAGCAGCCCGGCCGGACGGACAGGATTTACTGGGGCCAACGTCCTGACTTTC.

This clonotype was counted only a few times. This chain uses TRBV28 with TRBJ1-6; a possible D gene is TRBD1 (6 bases). V gave up 5 bases and J gave up 10 bases, with 15 bases separating them. From germline, CDR1 is MDHEN and CDR2 SYDVKM. The CDR3 is 14 amino acids. In DNA, the CDR3 is TGTGCCAGCAGTATACGGGGGCCGGGATCACCCCTCCACTTT. This gives the protein CASSIRGPGSPLHF.

This clonotype was picked up many times. This rearrangement joins TRBV11-2 to TRBJ2-7, with a weak D call TRBD2 (7 bases). The germline V gene encodes CDR1 SGHAT and CDR2 FQNNGV. The CDR3 runs 15 residues. The ends were cut back, 1 base at V and 0 bases at J, with 10 bases in the middle. Here the CDR3 reads CASSLGGGPSYEQYF. CDR3 nucleotides: TGTGCCAGCAGCTTAGGCGGGGGCCCCTCCTACGAGCAGTACTTC.

The chain's CDR3 is CASSVPRDRGGGELFF. The CDR3 region has the DNA TGTGCCAGCAGCGTGCCCCGGGACAGGGGTGGCGGGGAGCTGTTTTTT. The V call is TRBV9, the J call TRBJ2-2, with 10 positions matching TRBD1. The CDR3 runs 16 residues. Looked up from germline, CDR1 is SGDLS and CDR2 is YYNGEE. J lost 7 bases, V lost 2 bases, and 8 bases had no gene match.

This clonotype was counted a few times. The chain has TRBV11-2 and TRBJ2-1; 7 bases are shared with TRBD2. Germline V CDR1 and CDR2: SGHAT, FQNNGV. J was trimmed by 5 bases and V by 3 bases; bases with no gene match: 7. The CDR3 spans 15 residues. CDR3 protein: CASSLVTSRDNEQFF. The CDR3 coding sequence is TGTGCCAGCAGCTTGGTGACTAGCCGAGACAATGAGCAGTTCTTC.

This clonotype was observed a few times. The chain is built from TRBV30 and TRBJ2-3; 16 bases match TRBD2. Germline assignment: CDR1 GTSNPN and CDR2 SVGIG (reference sequence). Trimming cost V 1 base and J 6 bases; bases outside gene matches: 7. The CDR3 consists of 17 residues. The CDR3 protein is CAWSAGLAGGNGDTQYF. The DNA for the CDR3 is TGTGCCTGGAGTGCGGGACTAGCGGGGGGGAACGGGGATACGCAGTATTTT.

This clonotype was seen ten or more times. The rearrangement links TRBV7-9 to TRBJ2-1; D is tentatively TRBD1 or TRBD2 (5 bases each). Trimming took 2 bases from V and 5 from J, leaving 16 bases between them. The V gene's germline CDR1 is SEHNR and CDR2 FQNEAQ (reference sequence). The CDR3 sequence is 16 residues long. The CDR3 nucleotides read TGTGCCAGCAGCTTAAGAATTAGGTCGGGACACAATGAGCAGTTCTTC. Amino acid sequence: CASSLRIRSGHNEQFF.

This clonotype occurred a few times. V is TRBV10-3 and J is TRBJ1-4; D might be TRBD1 (6 bases). This CDR3 comprises 15 residues. Germline assignment: CDR1 ENHRY and CDR2 SYGVKD. V lost 6 bases and J 7 bases, leaving 18 bases between the germline ends. DNA of the CDR3: TGTGCCATCAGGGCAGGGGTTTCCTCGAGTGAAAAACTGTTTTTT. The encoded protein is CAIRAGVSSSEKLFF.

This chain joins TRBV3-1 and TRBJ2-4; D is perhaps TRBD1 (6 bases). Trimming removed 1 base at V and 9 bases at J, with 19 bases between. Germline V gene sequence: CDR1 LGHDT, CDR2 YNNKEL (reference sequence). The CDR3 extends over 16 amino acids. CDR3 coding DNA: TGTGCCAGCAGCCAAGGGGGAGCCAGCCGAGGGGGCATTCAGTACTTC. Translating gives CASSQGGASRGGIQYF.